Listed here are 7 T cell receptor beta chains from one sample, sequenced in a study of cytomegalovirus exposure and HLA in healthy donors. PCR employed 60 Vbeta and 13 Jbeta primers. Libraries were prepared by immunoSEQ multiplex PCR; TCRdb keeps only in-frame clonotypes and omits some of them. The table records approximately 120,000 clones, more than 75% of them present only once. Source material: PBMCs. All receptors come from a middle-aged man in good health and CMV-seronegative.

The chain is built from TRBV7-2 and TRBJ1-6; tentatively, D is TRBD1 (5 bases). This CDR3 has 13 residues. Trimming stripped 5 bases from V and 4 bases from J, with 6 bases between. Germline assignment: CDR1 SGHTA and CDR2 FQGNSA. CDR3 loop: CASSPGYNSPLHF. CDR3 DNA: TGTGCCAGCAGCCCAGGGTATAATTCACCCCTCCACTTT.

The chain couples TRBV27 to TRBJ2-1, with TRBD2 identical over 10 bases. V shed 3 bases and J 6 bases; nucleotides not matched to a gene: 11. This CDR3 comprises 17 residues. Germline-derived CDR1 and CDR2 are MNHEY and SMNVEV (reference sequence). CDR3 loop: CASSFSSGGPGGNEQFF. CDR3 DNA: TGTGCCAGCAGTTTCTCTAGCGGGGGCCCCGGGGGCAATGAGCAGTTCTTC.

In DNA, the CDR3 is TGTGCCAGCAATAATGGACAGGGAGGCGGCTACACCTTC. Its protein product is CASNNGQGGGYTF. V and J are TRBV6-6 and TRBJ1-2, with TRBD1 identical over 8 bases. The junction had 9 bases not matched to a gene; V was cut back by 7 bases and J by 8 bases. The CDR3 is 13 amino acids. Germline CDR1 is MNHNY and CDR2 is SVGAGI (reference sequence).

The chain has TRBV9 and TRBJ2-2, with D perhaps matching TRBD1 (5 bases). Trimming cost V 4 bases and J 1 base, with 11 bases left between them. CDR1 and CDR2 from the germline V gene are SGDLS and YYNGEE. CDR3 length equals 15 residues. The CDR3 DNA follows: TGTGCCAGCAGCCCCCGTGGACAGAACACCGGGGAGCTGTTTTTT. Translation: CASSPRGQNTGELFF.

This clone came up a few times. This chain uses TRBV2 with TRBJ2-2, with D possibly TRBD2 on 6 matching bases. CDR1 is SNHLY, CDR2 FYNNEI, per germline. With 7 bases removed from V and 0 bases from J, the gap between germline ends came to 9 bases. CDR3 length equals 14 residues. CDR3 loop: CASMGGSNTGELFF. As DNA, the CDR3 is TGTGCCAGCATGGGGGGTTCGAACACCGGGGAGCTGTTTTTT. The variable domain in full, with the rest retrieved from reference TRBV2 and TRBJ2-2, is EPEVTQTPSHQVTQMGQEVILRCVPISNHLYFYWYRQILGQKVEFLVSFYNNEISEKSEIFDDQFSVERPDGSNFTLKIRSTKLEDSAMYFCASMGGSNTGELFFGEGSRLTVL.

Worth noting for this clone: Relative to the germline gene, one junction end is altered; a read error may explain this. The V and J genes are TRBV15 and TRBJ2-7, with TRBD1 identical over 8 bases. The CDR3 consists of 14 residues. Germline V gene lookup returns CDR1 LNHNV and CDR2 YYDKDF (reference sequence). The CDR3 region has the DNA TGTGCCACCAGCAGGGACAGGGATACCTACGAGCAGTGCTTC. This codes for CATSRDRDTYEQCF.

The chain couples TRBV11-2 to TRBJ2-3; D is perhaps TRBD2 (6 bases). CDR1 and CDR2 (germline): SGHAT, FQNNGV. CDR3 length equals 17 residues. V lost 1 base and J lost 2, with 16 bases in between. For the CDR3, the DNA is TGTGCCAGCAGCTTAGGGCCTCTCGGGAGATCCACAGATACGCAGTATTTT. Protein: CASSLGPLGRSTDTQYF. Looking up the rest from reference TRBV11-2 and TRBJ2-3 gives the full variable domain: EAGVAQSPRYKIIEKRQSVAFWCNPISGHATLYWYQQILGQGPKLLIQFQNNGVVDDSQLPKDRFSAERLKGVDSTLKIQPAKLEDSAVYLCASSLGPLGRSTDTQYFGPGTRLTVL.